This T cell receptor (beta chain) was identified in a study of blood T cell repertoires in COVID-19. Study background: Italy, Spain and the United States were the sources of the convalescent and acute COVID-19 samples. Sources were T cells, B-cell-depleted T cells, or PBMCs; the material itself was cDNA or gDNA.

In its sample, this clone was seen once. Original analysis: Nucleated cell counts were estimated from reference gene primer amplification. The method was immunoSEQ multiplex PCR; TCRdb's version includes in-frame clones alone and lacks a portion of them. D and trimming come from the DNA, and the V and J calls and clone size come from that table. This repertoire shows under 200,000 clones, roughly 83% found once; its top ten account for around 8.4%. Trimming removed 8 bases from V and 3 bases from J, with 13 bases in between. This CDR3 is built from 13 residues. Per germline, CDR1 LGHDT and CDR2 YNNKEL (reference sequence).

The gene calls are TRBV3-1 (or the pseudogene TRBV3-2) and TRBJ1-2; D is undetermined. Sequenced sample: peripheral blood. The receptor was isolated from a woman older than 75 with active or convalescent COVID-19. The CDR3 DNA sequence: TGTGCCAGCTGGAGTACGGGTCACTATGGCTACACCTTC. Translation gives CASWSTGHYGYTF.